The clone carrying this T cell receptor (beta chain) was counted a few times. These data come from a study of read filtering for tumor transcriptome and immune sequencing. The library was built from 400 ng RNA with molecular barcoded adaptors for alpha/delta and beta/gamma chains. TCRdb re-derived calls from the reads in MiXCR, one entry per CDR3 protein. Of 30,000 to 40,000 distinct CDR3 sequences in the sample, approximately 15% were seen once. Material for sequencing was a population of CD138-negative cells sorted from bone marrow. This TCR was sampled from a donor at least 40 years old with multiple myeloma.

The CDR3 sequence is CASRLAGGSYNEQFF. The DNA for the CDR3 is TGTGCCAGCAGACTAGCGGGGGGCTCCTACAATGAGCAGTTCTTC. The chain has TRBV5-5 and TRBJ2-1; 12 bases map to TRBD2. This CDR3 has 15 residues. Germline assignment: CDR1 SGHKS and CDR2 YYEKEE (reference sequence). Trimming took 5 bases from V and 0 from J; bases not matched to a gene: 0.